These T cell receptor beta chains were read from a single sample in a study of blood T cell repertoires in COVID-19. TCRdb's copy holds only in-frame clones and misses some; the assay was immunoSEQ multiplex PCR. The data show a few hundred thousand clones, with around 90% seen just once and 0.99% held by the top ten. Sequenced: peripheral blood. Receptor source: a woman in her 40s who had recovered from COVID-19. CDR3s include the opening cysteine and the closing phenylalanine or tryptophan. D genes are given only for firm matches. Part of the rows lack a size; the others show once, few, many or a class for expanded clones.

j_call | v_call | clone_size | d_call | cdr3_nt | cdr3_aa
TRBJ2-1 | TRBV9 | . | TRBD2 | TGTGCCAGCAGCGCCGGACTAGCGAGAGACAATGAGCAGTTCTTC | CASSAGLARDNEQFF
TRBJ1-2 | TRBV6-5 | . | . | TGTGCCAGCAGCCCCCCCGCGGGCGGCCCCTATGGCTACACCTTC | CASSPPAGGPYGYTF
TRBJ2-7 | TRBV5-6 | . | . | TGTGCCAGCAGCCCGCCGTGGGACACCGAGCAGTACTTC | CASSPPWDTEQYF
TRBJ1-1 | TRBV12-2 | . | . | TGTGCAAGTCGCTTAACGGCCCTGGGAGGTTTCTTT | CASRLTALGGFF
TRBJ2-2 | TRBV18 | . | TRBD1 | TGTGCCAGCTCCCGATCCCGGACAGGGGCGGATGGCGGGGAGCTGTTTTTT | CASSRSRTGADGGELFF
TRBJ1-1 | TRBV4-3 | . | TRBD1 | TGCGCCAGCAGCCAGACCCCGACAGGGACGGCCCCTGAAGCTTTCTTT | CASSQTPTGTAPEAFF
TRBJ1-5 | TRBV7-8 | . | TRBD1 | TGTGCCAGCAGCGGGGACAGGGGGGGGAATCAGCCCCAGCATTTT | CASSGDRGGNQPQHF
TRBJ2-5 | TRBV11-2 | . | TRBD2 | TGTGCCAGCAGCCCCGGACTAGCAGAGACCCAGTACTTC | CASSPGLAETQYF
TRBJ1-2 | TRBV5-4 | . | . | TGTGCCAGCAGCTTCCAGGGACAAAACTATGGCTACACCTTC | CASSFQGQNYGYTF
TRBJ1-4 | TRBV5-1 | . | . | TGCGCCAGCAGCCGACCCGGGGGGGGTGAAAAACTGTTTTTT | CASSRPGGGEKLFF
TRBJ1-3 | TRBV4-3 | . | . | TGCGCCAGCAGCCAAACGTCAGGGCCTGGAAACACCATATATTTT | CASSQTSGPGNTIYF
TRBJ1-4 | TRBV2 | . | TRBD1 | TGTGCCAGCAGCCGGGACAGTTCCCGGGTTGAAAAACTGTTTTTT | CASSRDSSRVEKLFF
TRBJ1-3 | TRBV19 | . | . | TGTGCCAGTAGTATAGCTAGCTCTGGAAACACCATATATTTT | CASSIASSGNTIYF
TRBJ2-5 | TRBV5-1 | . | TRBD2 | TGCGCCAGCAGCCGGAAGGGGTCGGGGGGAGAGACCCAGTACTTC | CASSRKGSGGETQYF
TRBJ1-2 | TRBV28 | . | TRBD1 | TGTGCCAGCGGGTTGGGGACAGCCCACTATGGCTACACCTTC | CASGLGTAHYGYTF
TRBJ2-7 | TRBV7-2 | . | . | TGTGCCAGCAGCTCCTGGGGGCAGGGTGTCTACGAGCAGTACTTC | CASSSWGQGVYEQYF
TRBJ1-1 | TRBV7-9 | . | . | TGTGCCAGCAGCTTAGCGGGAGGGCTTGTGACTGAAGCTTTCTTT | CASSLAGGLVTEAFF
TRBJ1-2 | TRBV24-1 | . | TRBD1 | TGTGCCACCAGTGATACAACCGGGACAGCCTACTATGGCTACACCTTC | CATSDTTGTAYYGYTF
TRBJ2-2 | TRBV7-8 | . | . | TGTGCCAGCAGCTTGGACCTAGGGGCTCCCGGGGAGCTGTTTTTT | CASSLDLGAPGELFF
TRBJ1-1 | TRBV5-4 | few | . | TGTGCCAGCAGCCCGACAATTAACACTGAAGCTTTCTTT | CASSPTINTEAFF
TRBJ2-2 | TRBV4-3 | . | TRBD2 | TGCGCCAGCAGCCGTGGTGTGGGACTAGCAGCCGGGGAGCTGTTTTTT | CASSRGVGLAAGELFF
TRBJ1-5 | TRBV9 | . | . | TGTGCCAGCAGCGTAGGACTGGGTCAGCCCCAGCATTTT | CASSVGLGQPQHF
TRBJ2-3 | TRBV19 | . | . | TGTGCCAGTAGTTTTCGCGGAAACACAGATACGCAGTATTTT | CASSFRGNTDTQYF
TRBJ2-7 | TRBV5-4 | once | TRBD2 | TGTGCCAGCAGCCCCCGACTAGCGCCCGAGCAGTACTTC | CASSPRLAPEQYF
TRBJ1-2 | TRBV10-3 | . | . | TGTGCCATCAGCGTCACCGGGACTGAAAACTTCTACACCTTC | CAISVTGTENFYTF
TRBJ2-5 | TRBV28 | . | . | TGTGCCAGCGGCGGTTTGGACCAAGAGACCCAGTACTTC | CASGGLDQETQYF
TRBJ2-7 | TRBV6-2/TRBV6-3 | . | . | TGTGCCAGCAGTTACTCTGGGGCTATTTATAGGACCTACGAGCAGTACTTC | CASSYSGAIYRTYEQYF
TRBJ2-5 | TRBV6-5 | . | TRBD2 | TGTGCCAGCAGTCCGCGGACTAGCTGGGAGACCCAGTACTTC | CASSPRTSWETQYF
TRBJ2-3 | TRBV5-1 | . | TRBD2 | TGCGCCAGCAGCTTGGGGGGACTAGCCGATACGCAGTATTTT | CASSLGGLADTQYF
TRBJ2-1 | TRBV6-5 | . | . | TGTGCCAGCAGTTACTCAGAACTAGCGCCAGGGGATGAGCAGTTCTTC | CASSYSELAPGDEQFF
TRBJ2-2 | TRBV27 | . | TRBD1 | TGTGCCAGCAGTTTACGGACAGGGGGAATTACCGGGGAGCTGTTTTTT | CASSLRTGGITGELFF
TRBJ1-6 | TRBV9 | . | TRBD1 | TGTGCCAGCAGCGTGGAAGACAGGGAAAATTCACCCCTCCACTTT | CASSVEDRENSPLHF
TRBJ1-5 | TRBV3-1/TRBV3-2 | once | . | TGTGCCAGCAGCCTCCAGGGTGGGGGCAATCAGCCCCAGCATTTT | CASSLQGGGNQPQHF
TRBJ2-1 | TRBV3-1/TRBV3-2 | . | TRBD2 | TGTGCCAGCAGCCAAGGGGGGGCTAGCGGGAGGAGCTCCTACAATGAGCAGTTCTTC | CASSQGGASGRSSYNEQFF
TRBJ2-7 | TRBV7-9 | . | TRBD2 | TGTGCCAGCAGCTTAGGGGAGGGGCCCACCTACGAGCAGTACTTC | CASSLGEGPTYEQYF
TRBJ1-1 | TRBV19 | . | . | TGTGCCAGTAACCCACACCCGAACACTGAAGCTTTCTTT | CASNPHPNTEAFF
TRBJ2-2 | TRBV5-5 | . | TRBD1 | TGTGCCAGCAGCTTGGCCGACAGGGACACCGGGGAGCTGTTTTTT | CASSLADRDTGELFF
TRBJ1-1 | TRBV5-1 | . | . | TGCGCCAGCAGCTCCTGGGCGGGAGGAGTCCCCGAAGCTTTCTTT | CASSSWAGGVPEAFF
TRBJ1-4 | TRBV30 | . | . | TGTGCCTGGAGTGTAGTGTCCGGGTTCCCGTTTTTT | CAWSVVSGFPFF
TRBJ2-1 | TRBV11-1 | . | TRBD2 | TGTGCCAGCAGCTCCACCAGCGGGAGGGCTTACAATGAGCAGTTCTTC | CASSSTSGRAYNEQFF
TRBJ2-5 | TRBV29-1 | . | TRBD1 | TGCAGCGTTGAAGCGGGACAGGGTCGGTCAGAGACCCAGTACTTC | CSVEAGQGRSETQYF
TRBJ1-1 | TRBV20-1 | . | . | TGCAGTGCTAGATTTGGCGACAAAGCTTTCTTT | CSARFGDKAFF
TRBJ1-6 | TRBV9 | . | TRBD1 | TGTGCCAGCAGCCCCGGACAGGGGGCGGTTAATTCACCCCTCCACTTT | CASSPGQGAVNSPLHF
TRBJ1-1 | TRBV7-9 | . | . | TGTGCCAGCAGCTTTTCGGGGATGGGGACTGAAGCTTTCTTT | CASSFSGMGTEAFF
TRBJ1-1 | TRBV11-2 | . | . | TGTGCCAGCAGCCCGCGAGGACATCCTAAGGGCACTGAAGCTTTCTTT | CASSPRGHPKGTEAFF
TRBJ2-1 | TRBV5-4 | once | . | TGTGCCAGCAGCTTGGTTGCTTTCGGGTCGGGCAATGAGCAGTTCTTC | CASSLVAFGSGNEQFF
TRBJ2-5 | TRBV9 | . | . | TGTGCCAGCAGCCCCCGATTGGGCAGGGGAAAGGAGACCCAGTACTTC | CASSPRLGRGKETQYF
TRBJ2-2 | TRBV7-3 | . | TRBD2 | TGTGCCAGCAGCTCCGGACTAGCGGGAAACACCGGGGAGCTGTTTTTT | CASSSGLAGNTGELFF
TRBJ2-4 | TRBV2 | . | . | TGTGCCAGCAGGGGAAGTCGGGACTTAAACATTCAGTACTTC | CASRGSRDLNIQYF
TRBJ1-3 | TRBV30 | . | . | TGTGCCTGGAGTGGGAGGGGAAACACCATATATTTT | CAWSGRGNTIYF
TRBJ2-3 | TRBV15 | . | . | TGTGCCACCAGCAGAGATTACGGGACGCAGTATTTT | CATSRDYGTQYF